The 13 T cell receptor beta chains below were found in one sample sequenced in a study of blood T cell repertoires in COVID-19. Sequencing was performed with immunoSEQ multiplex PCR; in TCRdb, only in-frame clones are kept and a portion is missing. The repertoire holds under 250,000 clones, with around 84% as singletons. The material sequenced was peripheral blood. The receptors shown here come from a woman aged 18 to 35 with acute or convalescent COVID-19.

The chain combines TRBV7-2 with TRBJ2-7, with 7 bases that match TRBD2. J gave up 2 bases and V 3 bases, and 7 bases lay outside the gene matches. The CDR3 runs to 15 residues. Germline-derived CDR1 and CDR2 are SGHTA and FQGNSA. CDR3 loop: CASSFDSGSAYEQYF. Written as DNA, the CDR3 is TGTGCCAGCAGCTTTGATAGCGGGTCCGCCTACGAGCAGTACTTC.

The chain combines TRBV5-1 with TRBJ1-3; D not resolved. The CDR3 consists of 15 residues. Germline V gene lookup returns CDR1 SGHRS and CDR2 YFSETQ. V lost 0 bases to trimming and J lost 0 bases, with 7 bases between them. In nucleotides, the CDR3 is TGCGCCAGCAGCTTGGACGGGAGCTCTGGAAACACCATATATTTT. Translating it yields CASSLDGSSGNTIYF.

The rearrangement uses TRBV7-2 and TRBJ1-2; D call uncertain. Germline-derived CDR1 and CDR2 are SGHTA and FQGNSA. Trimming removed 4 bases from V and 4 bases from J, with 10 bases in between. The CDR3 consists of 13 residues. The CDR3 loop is CASSSSTPYGYTF. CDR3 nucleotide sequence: TGTGCCAGCAGCTCATCTACCCCCTATGGCTACACCTTC.

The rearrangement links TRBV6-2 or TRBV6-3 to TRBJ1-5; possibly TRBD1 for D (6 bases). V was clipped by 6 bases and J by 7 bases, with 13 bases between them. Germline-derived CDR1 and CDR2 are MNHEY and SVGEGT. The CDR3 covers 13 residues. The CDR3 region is CASSQGSGQPQHF. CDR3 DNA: TGTGCCAGCAGCCAGGGGTCCGGACAGCCCCAGCATTTT.

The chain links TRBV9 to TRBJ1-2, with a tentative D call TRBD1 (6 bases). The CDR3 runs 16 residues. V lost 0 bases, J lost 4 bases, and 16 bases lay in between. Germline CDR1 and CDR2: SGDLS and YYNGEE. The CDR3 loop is CASSVGGITGIYGYTF. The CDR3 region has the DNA TGTGCCAGCAGCGTAGGAGGTATTACAGGGATCTATGGCTACACCTTC.

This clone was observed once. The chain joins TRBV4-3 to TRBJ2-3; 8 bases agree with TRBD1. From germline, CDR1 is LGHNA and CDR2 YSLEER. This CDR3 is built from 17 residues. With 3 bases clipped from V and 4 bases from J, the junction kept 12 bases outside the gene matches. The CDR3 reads CASSHRGQGLGADTQYF. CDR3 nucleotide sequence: TGCGCCAGCAGCCATCGCGGACAGGGTTTGGGGGCAGATACGCAGTATTTT.

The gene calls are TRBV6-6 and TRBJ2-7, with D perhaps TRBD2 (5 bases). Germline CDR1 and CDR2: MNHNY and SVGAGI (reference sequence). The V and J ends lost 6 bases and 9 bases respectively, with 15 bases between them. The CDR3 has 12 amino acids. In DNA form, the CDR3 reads TGTGCCAGCAGACTAGAAGAGGGTCGGCAGTACTTC. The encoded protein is CASRLEEGRQYF.

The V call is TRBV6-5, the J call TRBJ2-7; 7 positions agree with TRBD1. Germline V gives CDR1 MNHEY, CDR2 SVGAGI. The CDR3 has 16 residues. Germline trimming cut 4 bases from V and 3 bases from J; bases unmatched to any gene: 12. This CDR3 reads CASSSRRDRIIYEQYF. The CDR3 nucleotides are TGTGCCAGCAGTTCCCGCCGGGACAGAATTATCTACGAGCAGTACTTC.

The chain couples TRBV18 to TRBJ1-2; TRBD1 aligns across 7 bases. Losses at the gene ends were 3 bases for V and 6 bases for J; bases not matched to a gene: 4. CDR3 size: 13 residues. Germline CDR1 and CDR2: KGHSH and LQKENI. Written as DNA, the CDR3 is TGTGCCAGCTCACCCGGACAGGTTGATGGCTACACCTTC. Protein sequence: CASSPGQVDGYTF. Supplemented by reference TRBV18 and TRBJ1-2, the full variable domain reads NAGVMQNPRHLVRRRGQEARLRCSPMKGHSHVYWYRQLPEEGLKFMVYLQKENIIDESGMPKERFSAEFPKEGPSILRIQQVVRGDSAAYFCASSPGQVDGYTFGSGTRLTVV.

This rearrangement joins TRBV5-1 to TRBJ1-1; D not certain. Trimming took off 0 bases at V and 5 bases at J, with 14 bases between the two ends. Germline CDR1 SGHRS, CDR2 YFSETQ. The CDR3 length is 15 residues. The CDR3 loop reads CASSLAMGRRTEAFF. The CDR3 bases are TGCGCCAGCAGCTTGGCAATGGGGAGGAGGACTGAAGCTTTCTTT.

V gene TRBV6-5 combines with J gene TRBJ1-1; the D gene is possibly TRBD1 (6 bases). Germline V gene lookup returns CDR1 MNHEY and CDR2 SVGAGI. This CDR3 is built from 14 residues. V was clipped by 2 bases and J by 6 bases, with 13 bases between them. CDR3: CASSYHTGHAEAFF. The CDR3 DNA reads TGTGCCAGCAGTTACCATACAGGGCACGCTGAAGCTTTCTTT.

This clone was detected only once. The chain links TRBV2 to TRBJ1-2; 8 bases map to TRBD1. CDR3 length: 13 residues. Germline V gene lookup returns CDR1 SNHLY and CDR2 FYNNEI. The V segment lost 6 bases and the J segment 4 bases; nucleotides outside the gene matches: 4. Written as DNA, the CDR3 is TGTGCCAGCAGGGGACAGGACGCCTATGGCTACACCTTC. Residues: CASRGQDAYGYTF.

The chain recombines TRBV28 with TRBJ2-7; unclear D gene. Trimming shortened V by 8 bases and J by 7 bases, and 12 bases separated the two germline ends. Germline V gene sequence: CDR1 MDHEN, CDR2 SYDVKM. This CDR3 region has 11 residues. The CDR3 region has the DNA TGTGCCAGCCTGGGCGTTCGGGAGCAGTACTTC. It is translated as CASLGVREQYF.